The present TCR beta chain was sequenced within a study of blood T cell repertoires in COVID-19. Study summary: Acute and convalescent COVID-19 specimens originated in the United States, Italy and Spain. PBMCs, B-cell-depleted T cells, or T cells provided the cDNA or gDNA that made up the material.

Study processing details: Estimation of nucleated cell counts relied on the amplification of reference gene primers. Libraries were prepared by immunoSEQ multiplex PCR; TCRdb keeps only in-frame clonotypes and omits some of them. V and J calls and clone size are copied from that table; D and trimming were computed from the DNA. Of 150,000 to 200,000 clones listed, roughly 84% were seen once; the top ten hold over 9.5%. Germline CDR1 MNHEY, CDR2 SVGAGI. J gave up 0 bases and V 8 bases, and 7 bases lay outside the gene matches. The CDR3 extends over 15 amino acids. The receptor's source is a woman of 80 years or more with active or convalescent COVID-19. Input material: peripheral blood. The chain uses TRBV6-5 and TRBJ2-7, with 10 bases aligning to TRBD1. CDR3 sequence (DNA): TGTGCCAGCGACCCCAGACAGGGGGCCTCCTACGAGCAGTACTTC. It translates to CASDPRQGASYEQYF.